The source of this TCR beta chain is a study of shared clonotypes between healthy human individuals. Study results and caveats: Rarefaction exposed incomplete sorted-subset sequencing despite large depth.

This CDR3 comprises 13 residues. The J segment lost 3 bases and the V segment lost 6 bases, leaving 3 bases of the junction unmatched. Germline values: CDR1 MNHNS, CDR2 SASEGT. Some clones are missing from TCRdb's copy, which holds only in-frame ones; the method was immunoSEQ multiplex PCR. The data show 2.5 million or so clones, more than 80% seen once. As regards this clone: As yet, its antigen is unknown.

This clonotype was sampled from a man in his late teens or twenties in good health. Sequencing was done on a sample of naive CD4+ T cells sorted from blood. As to subset: CD45RA+ positively selected. This sequence joins TRBV6-1 and TRBJ1-2; 8 bases fit TRBD1. The CDR3 nucleotides read TGTGCCAGCAGGAAGGACAGGGACTATGGCTACACCTTC. Its translation is CASRKDRDYGYTF.